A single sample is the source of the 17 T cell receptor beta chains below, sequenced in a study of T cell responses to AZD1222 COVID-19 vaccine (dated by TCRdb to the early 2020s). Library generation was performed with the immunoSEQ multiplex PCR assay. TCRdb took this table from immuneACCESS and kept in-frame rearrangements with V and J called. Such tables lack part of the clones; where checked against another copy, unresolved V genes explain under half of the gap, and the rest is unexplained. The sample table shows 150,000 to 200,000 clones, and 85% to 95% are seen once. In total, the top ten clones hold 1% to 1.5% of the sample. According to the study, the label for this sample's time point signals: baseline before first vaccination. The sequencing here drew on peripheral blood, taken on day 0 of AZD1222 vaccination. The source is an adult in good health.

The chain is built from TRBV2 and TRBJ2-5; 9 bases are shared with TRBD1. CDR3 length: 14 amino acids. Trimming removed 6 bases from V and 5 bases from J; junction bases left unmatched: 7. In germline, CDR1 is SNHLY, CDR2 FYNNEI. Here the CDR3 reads CASSAGTGRETQYF. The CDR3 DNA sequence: TGTGCCAGCAGCGCCGGGACAGGGAGGGAGACCCAGTACTTC.

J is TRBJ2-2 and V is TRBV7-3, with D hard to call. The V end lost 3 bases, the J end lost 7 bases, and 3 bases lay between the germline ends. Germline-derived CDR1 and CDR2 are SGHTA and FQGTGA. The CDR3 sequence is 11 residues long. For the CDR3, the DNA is TGTGCCAGCAGCTTTGGCGGGGAGCTGTTTTTT. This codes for CASSFGGELFF.

The CDR3 sequence: CASSSSDSRIPGELFF. CDR3 DNA: TGTGCCAGCAGCTCGAGTGACAGTAGGATCCCCGGGGAGCTGTTTTTT. The chain couples TRBV7-3 to TRBJ2-2; a weak D match, TRBD1 (5 bases). This CDR3 has 16 amino acids. Per the germline V gene, CDR1 is SGHTA and CDR2 is FQGTGA. Trimming shortened V by 4 bases and J by 6 bases, and 18 bases separated the two germline ends.

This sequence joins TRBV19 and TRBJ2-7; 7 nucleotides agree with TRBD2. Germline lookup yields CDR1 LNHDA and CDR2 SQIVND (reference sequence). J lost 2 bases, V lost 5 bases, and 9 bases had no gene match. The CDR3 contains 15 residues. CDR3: CASSPFPGGTYEQYF. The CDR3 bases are TGTGCCAGTAGTCCCTTTCCGGGGGGAACCTACGAGCAGTACTTC.

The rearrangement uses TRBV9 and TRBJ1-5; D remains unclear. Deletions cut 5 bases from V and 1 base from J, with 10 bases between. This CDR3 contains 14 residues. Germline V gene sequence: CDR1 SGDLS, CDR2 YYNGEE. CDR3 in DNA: TGTGCCAGCAGTCGTGGAGACAGCAATCAGCCCCAGCATTTT. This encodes CASSRGDSNQPQHF.

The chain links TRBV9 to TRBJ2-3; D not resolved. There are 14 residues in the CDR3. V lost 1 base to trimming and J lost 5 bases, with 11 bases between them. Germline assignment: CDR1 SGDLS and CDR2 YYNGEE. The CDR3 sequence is CASSVPSGLDTQYF. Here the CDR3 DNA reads TGTGCCAGCAGCGTACCGTCCGGGCTAGATACGCAGTATTTT. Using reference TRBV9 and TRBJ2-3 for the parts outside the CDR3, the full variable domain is DSGVTQTPKHLITATGQRVTLRCSPRSGDLSVYWYQQSLDQGLQFLIQYYNGEERAKGNILERFSAQQFPDLHSELNLSSLELGDSALYFCASSVPSGLDTQYFGPGTRLTVL.

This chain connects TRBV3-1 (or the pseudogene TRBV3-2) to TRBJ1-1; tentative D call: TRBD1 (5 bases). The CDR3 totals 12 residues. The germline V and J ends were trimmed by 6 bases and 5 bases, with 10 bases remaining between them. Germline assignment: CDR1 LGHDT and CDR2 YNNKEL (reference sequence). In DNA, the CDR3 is TGTGCCAGCAGGACGGAGGGGACTGAAGCTTTCTTT. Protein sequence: CASRTEGTEAFF.

As DNA, the CDR3 is TGTGCCAGCAGATCCGACAGGGATAATTCACCCCTCCACTTT. Translating it yields CASRSDRDNSPLHF. The chain carries TRBV7-2 and TRBJ1-6; 7 bases align to TRBD1. The CDR3 totals 14 residues. V shed 6 bases, J shed 5 bases, and the junction held 4 bases outside the gene matches. Germline CDR1 is SGHTA and CDR2 is FQGNSA.

CDR3 protein: CSASLAGGPHTGELFF. The CDR3, as DNA: TGCAGTGCTAGTCTAGCGGGGGGGCCCCACACCGGGGAGCTGTTTTTT. The V gene is TRBV20-1, the J gene TRBJ2-2; 12 nucleotides agree with TRBD2. There are 16 residues in the CDR3. In germline, CDR1 is DFQATT, CDR2 SNEGSKA (reference sequence). Unmatched junction bases numbered 5, after V lost 3 bases and J lost 3 bases.

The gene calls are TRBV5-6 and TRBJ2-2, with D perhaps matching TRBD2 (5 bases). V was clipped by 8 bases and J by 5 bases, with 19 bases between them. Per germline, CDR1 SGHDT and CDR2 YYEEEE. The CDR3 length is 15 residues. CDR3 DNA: TGTGCCAGGCCCGGGCCACCCGAGGGAACCGGGGAGCTGTTTTTT. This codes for CARPGPPEGTGELFF.

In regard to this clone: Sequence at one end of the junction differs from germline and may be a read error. The CDR3 sequence is CSLDSTYNEQFF. CDR3 nucleotide sequence: TGCAGCCTTGACAGTACCTACAATGAGCAGTTCTTC. The chain is built from TRBV29-1 and TRBJ2-1; the D gene is possibly TRBD1 (5 bases). The CDR3 contains 12 residues. Germline-derived CDR1 and CDR2 are SQVTM and ANQGSEA.

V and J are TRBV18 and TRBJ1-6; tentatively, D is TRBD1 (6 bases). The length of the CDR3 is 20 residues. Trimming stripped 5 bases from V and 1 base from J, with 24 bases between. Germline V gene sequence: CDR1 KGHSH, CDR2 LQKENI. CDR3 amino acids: CASSSPGAHSTGSYNSPLHF. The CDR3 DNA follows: TGTGCCAGCTCATCTCCGGGGGCTCACTCCACGGGGTCCTATAATTCACCCCTCCACTTT.

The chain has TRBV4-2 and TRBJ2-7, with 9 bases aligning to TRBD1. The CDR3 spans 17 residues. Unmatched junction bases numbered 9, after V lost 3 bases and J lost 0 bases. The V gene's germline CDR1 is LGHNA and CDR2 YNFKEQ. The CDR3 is CASSHLGGQGTSYEQYF. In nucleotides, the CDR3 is TGTGCCAGCAGCCACCTTGGAGGACAGGGGACCTCCTACGAGCAGTACTTC.

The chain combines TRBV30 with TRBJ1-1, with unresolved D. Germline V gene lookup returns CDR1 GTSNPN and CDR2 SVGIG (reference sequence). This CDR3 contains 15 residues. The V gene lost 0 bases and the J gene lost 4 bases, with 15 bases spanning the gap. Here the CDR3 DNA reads TGTGCCTGGAGTGTACGGAAGGAGGTGGTCACTGAAGCTTTCTTT. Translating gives CAWSVRKEVVTEAFF.

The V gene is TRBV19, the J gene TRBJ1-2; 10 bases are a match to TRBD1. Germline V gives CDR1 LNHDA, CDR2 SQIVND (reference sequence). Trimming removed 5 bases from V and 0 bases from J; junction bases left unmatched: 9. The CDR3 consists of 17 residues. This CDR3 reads CASSGGPDRGPNYGYTF. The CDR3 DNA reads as TGTGCCAGTAGTGGGGGACCCGACAGGGGGCCTAACTATGGCTACACCTTC.

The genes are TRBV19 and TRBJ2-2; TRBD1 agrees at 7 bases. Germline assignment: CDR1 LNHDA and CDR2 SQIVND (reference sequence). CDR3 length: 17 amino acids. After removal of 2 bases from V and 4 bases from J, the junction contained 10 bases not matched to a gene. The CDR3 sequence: CASSISARGTITGELFF. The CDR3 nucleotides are TGTGCCAGTAGTATATCGGCCAGGGGGACCATCACCGGGGAGCTGTTTTTT.

The CDR3 sequence is CASSPQGWTEAFF. For the CDR3, the DNA is TGTGCCAGCAGCCCCCAGGGTTGGACTGAAGCTTTCTTT. The chain joins TRBV14 to TRBJ1-1; D is perhaps TRBD1 (5 bases). In germline, CDR1 is SGHDN, CDR2 FVKESK. V dropped 4 bases and J dropped 5 bases, with 11 bases sitting between them. The CDR3 has 13 amino acids. The full variable domain, its missing parts supplied by reference TRBV14 and TRBJ1-1, is EAGVTQFPSHSVIEKGQTVTLRCDPISGHDNLYWYRRVMGKEIKFLLHFVKESKQDESGMPNNRFLAERTGGTYSTLKVQPAELEDSGVYFCASSPQGWTEAFFGQGTRLTVV.